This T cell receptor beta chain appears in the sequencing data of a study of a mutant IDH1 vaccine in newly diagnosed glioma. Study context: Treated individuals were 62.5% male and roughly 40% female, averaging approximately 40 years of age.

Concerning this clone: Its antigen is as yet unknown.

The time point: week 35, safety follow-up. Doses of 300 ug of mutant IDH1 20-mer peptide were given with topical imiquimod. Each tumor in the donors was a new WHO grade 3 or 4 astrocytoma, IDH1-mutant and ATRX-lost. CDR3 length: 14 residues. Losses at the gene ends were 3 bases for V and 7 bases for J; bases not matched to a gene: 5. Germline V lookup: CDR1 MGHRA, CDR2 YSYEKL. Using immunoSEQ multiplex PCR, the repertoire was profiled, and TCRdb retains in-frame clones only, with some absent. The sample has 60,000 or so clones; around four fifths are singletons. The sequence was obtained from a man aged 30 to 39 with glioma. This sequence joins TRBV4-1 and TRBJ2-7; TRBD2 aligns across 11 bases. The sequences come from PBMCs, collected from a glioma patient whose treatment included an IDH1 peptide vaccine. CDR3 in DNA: TGCGCCAGCAGCCAGGCTAGCGGGGGGCGAGAGCAGTACTTC. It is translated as CASSQASGGREQYF.